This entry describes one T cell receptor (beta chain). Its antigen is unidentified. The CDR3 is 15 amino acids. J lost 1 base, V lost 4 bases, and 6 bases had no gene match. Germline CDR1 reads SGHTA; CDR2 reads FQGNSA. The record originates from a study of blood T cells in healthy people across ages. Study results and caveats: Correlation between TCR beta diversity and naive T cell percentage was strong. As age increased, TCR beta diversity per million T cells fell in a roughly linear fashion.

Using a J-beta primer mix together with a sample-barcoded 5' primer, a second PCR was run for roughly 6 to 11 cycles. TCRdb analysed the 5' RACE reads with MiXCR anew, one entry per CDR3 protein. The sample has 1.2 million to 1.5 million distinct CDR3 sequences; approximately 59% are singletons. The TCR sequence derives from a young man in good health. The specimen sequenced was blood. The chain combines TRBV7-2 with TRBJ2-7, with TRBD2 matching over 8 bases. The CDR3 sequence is CASSYSSGSSYEQYF. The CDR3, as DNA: TGTGCCAGCAGCTATAGCAGCGGGAGTTCCTACGAGCAGTACTTC.